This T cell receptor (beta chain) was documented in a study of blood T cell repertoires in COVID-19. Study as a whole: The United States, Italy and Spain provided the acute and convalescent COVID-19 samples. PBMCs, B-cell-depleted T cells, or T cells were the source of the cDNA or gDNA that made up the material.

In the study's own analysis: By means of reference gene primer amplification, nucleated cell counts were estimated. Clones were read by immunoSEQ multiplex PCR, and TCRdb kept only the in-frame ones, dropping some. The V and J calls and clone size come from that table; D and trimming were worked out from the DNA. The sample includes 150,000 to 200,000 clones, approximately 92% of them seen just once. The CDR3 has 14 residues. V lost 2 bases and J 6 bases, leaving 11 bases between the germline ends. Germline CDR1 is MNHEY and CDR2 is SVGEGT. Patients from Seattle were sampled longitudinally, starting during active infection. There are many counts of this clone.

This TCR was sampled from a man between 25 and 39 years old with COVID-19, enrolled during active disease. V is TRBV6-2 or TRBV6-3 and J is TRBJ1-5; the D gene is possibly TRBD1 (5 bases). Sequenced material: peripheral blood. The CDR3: CASSYTGSGQPQHF. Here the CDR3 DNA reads TGTGCCAGCAGTTACACAGGCTCGGGTCAGCCCCAGCATTTT.